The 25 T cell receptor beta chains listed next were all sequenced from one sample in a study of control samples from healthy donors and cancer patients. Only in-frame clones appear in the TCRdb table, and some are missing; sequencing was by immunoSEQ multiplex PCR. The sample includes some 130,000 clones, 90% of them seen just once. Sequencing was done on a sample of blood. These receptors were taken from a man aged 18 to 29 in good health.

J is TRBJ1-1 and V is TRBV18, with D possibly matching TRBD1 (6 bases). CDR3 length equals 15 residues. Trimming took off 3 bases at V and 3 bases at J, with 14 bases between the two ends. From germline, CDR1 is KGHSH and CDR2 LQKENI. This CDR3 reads CASSPTRGADTEAFF. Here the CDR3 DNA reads TGTGCCAGCTCACCTACCAGGGGAGCGGACACTGAAGCTTTCTTT.

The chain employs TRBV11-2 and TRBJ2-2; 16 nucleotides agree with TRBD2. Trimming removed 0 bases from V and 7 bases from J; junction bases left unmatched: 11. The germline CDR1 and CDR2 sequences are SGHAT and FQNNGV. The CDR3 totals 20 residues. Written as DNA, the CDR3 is TGTGCCAGCAGCTTAGATTCGCCGGGACTAGCGGGGGGGTTGAGCGGGGAGCTGTTTTTT. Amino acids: CASSLDSPGLAGGLSGELFF.

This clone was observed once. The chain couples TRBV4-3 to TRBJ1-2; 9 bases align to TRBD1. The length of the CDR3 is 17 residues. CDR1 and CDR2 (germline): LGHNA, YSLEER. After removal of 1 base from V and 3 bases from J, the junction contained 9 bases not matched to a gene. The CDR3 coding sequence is TGCGCCAGCAGCCAAGTTACGCTCCGGGACAGGGACTATGGCTACACCTTC. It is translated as CASSQVTLRDRDYGYTF.

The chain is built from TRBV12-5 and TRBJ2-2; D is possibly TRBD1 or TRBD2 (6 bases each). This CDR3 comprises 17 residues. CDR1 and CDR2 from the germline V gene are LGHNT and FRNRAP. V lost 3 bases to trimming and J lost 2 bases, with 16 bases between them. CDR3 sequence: CASGFTEGEDNTGELFF. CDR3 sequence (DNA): TGTGCTAGTGGTTTCACGGAGGGGGAGGATAACACCGGGGAGCTGTTTTTT.

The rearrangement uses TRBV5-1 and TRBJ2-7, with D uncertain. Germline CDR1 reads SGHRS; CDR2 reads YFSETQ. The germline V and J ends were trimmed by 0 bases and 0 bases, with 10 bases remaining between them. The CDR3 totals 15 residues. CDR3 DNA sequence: TGCGCCAGCAGCTTGGTTTCACAAAGCTCCTACGAGCAGTACTTC. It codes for CASSLVSQSSYEQYF.

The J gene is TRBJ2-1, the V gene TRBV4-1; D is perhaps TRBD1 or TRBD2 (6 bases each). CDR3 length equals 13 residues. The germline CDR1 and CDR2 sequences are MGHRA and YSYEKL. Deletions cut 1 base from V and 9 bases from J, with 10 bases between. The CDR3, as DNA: TGCGCCAGCAGCCAAGCAAGGGGGGCTGAGCAGTTCTTC. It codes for CASSQARGAEQFF.

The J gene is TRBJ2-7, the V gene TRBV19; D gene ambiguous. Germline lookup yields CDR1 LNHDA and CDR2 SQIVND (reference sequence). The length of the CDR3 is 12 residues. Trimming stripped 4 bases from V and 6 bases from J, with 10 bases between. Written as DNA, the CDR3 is TGTGCCAGTAGTAGTCCAGGCCTCGAGCAGTACGTC. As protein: CASSSPGLEQYV.

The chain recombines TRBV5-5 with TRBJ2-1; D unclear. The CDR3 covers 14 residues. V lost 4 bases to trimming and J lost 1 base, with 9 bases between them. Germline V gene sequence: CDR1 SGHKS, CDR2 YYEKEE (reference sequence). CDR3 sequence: CASSLSSSYNEQFF. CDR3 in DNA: TGTGCCAGCAGCCTCAGTTCTTCCTACAATGAGCAGTTCTTC.

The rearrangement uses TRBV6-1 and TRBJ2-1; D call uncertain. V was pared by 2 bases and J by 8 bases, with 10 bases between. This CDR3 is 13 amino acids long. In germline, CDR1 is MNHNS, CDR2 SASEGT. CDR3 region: CASSELGRDEQFF. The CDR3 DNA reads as TGTGCCAGCAGTGAACTTGGAAGGGATGAGCAGTTCTTC.

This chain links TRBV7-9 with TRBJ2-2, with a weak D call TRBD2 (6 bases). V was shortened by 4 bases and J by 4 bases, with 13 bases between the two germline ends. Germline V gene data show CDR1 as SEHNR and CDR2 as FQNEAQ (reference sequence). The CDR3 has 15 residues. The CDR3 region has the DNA TGTGCCAGCAGCTCTCGACTAGGTGGCACCGGGGAGCTGTTTTTT. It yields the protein CASSSRLGGTGELFF.

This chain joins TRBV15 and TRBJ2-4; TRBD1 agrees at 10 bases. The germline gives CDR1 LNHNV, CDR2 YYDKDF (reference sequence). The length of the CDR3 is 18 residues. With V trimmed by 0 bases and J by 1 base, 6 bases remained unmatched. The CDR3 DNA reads TGTGCCACCAGCAGAGATGGGTGGGGACAGGGGGCCAAAAACATTCAGTACTTC. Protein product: CATSRDGWGQGAKNIQYF.

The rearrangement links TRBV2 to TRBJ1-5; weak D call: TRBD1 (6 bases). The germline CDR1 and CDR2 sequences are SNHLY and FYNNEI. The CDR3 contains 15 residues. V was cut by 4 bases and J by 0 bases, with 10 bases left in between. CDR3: CASSATGISNQPQHF. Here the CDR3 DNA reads TGTGCCAGCAGTGCGACAGGAATTAGCAATCAGCCCCAGCATTTT.

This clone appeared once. CDR3 region: CASSPGTQPPYEQYV. The CDR3 bases are TGTGCCAGCAGCCCCGGGACTCAACCCCCCTACGAGCAGTACGTC. The chain joins TRBV14 to TRBJ2-7; TRBD2 might be the D (6 bases). Trimming stripped 4 bases from V and 2 bases from J, with 15 bases between. Germline V gene data show CDR1 as SGHDN and CDR2 as FVKESK. The CDR3 is made up of 15 amino acids.

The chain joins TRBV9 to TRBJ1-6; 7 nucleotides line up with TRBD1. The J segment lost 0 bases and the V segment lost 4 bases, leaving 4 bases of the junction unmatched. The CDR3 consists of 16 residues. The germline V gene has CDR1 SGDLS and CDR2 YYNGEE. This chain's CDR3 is CASSLGGGSYNSPLHF. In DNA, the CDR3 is TGTGCCAGCAGCCTAGGGGGCGGCTCCTATAATTCACCCCTCCACTTT.

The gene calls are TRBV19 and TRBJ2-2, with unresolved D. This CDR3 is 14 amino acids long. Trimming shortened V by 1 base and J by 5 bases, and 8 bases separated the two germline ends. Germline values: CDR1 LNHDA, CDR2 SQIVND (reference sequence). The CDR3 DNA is TGTGCCAGTAGTATAGGATGGGGAACCGGGGAGCTGTTTTTT. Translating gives CASSIGWGTGELFF.

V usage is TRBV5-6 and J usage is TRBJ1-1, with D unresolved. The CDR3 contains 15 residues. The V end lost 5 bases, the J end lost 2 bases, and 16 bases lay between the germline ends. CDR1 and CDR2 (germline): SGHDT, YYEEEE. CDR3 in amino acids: CASREYSPGNTEAFF. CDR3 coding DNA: TGTGCCAGCAGAGAATACTCCCCAGGTAACACTGAAGCTTTCTTT.

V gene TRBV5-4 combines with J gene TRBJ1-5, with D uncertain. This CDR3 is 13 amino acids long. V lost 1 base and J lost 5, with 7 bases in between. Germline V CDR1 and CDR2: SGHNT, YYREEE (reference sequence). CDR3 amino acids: CASSLNPDQPQHF. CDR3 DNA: TGTGCCAGCAGCTTGAATCCAGATCAGCCCCAGCATTTT.

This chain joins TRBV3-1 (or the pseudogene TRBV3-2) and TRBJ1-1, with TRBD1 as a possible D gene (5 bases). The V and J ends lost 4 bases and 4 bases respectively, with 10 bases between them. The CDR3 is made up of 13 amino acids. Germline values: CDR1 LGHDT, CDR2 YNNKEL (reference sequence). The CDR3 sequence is CASSPKRGTEAFF. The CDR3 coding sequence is TGTGCCAGCAGCCCAAAAAGGGGCACTGAAGCTTTCTTT.

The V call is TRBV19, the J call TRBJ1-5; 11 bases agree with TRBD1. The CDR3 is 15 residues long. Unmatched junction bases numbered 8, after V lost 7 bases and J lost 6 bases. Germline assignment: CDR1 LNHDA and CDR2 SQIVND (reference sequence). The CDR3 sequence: CASINTGTGGQPQHF. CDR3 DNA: TGTGCCAGTATTAACACCGGGACAGGGGGTCAGCCCCAGCATTTT.

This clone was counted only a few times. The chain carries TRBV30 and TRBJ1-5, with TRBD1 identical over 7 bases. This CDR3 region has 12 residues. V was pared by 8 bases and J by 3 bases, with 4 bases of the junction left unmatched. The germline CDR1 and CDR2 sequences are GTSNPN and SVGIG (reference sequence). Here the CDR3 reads CAAEGANQPQHF. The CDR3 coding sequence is TGTGCCGCCGAGGGGGCCAATCAGCCCCAGCATTTT. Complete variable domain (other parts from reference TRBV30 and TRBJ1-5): SQTIHQWPATLVQPVGSPLSLECTVEGTSNPNLYWYRQAAGRGLQLLFYSVGIGQISSEVPQNLSASRPQDRQFILSSKKLLLSDSGFYLCAAEGANQPQHFGDGTRLSIL.

The CDR3 sequence: CSVAPGGEETQYF. The CDR3 DNA reads TGCAGCGTTGCCCCGGGGGGGGAAGAGACCCAGTACTTC. V gene TRBV29-1 combines with J gene TRBJ2-5; TRBD2 matches at 8 bases. The CDR3 covers 13 residues. Germline trimming cut 4 bases from V and 3 bases from J; bases unmatched to any gene: 4. Germline V gene data show CDR1 as SQVTM and CDR2 as ANQGSEA.

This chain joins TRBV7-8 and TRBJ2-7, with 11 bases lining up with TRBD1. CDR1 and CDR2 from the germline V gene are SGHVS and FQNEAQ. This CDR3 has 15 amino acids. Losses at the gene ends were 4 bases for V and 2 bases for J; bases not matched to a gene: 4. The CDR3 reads CASSSGQGETYEQYF. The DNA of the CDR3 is TGTGCCAGCAGCTCGGGACAGGGGGAGACCTACGAGCAGTACTTC.

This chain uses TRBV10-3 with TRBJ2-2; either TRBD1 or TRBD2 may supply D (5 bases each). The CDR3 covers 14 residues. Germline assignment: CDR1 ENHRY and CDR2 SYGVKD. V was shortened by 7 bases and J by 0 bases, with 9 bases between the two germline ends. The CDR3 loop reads CAITTGPNTGELFF. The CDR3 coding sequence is TGTGCCATCACTACGGGGCCGAACACCGGGGAGCTGTTTTTT.

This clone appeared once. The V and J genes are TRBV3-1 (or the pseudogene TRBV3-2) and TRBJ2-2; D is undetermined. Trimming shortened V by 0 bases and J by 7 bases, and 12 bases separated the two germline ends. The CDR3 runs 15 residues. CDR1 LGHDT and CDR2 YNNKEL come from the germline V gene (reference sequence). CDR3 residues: CASSQDQPGRGELFF. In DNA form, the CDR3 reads TGTGCCAGCAGCCAAGATCAACCAGGTCGCGGGGAGCTGTTTTTT.

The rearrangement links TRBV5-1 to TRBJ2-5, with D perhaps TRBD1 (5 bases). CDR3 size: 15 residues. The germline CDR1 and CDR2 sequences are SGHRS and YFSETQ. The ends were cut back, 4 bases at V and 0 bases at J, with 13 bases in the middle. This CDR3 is CASSPGATDQETQYF. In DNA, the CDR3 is TGCGCCAGCAGCCCGGGTGCGACAGACCAAGAGACCCAGTACTTC.